A single sample is the source of the 28 T cell receptor beta chains below, sequenced in a study of PD-L1 blockade in urothelial cancer (dated by TCRdb to about 2017). Explained via the paper, the time point label denotes: pretreatment peripheral blood. Receptor amplification or capture employed the immunoSEQ multiplex PCR assay. This is the immuneACCESS table as TCRdb keeps it, with only in-frame sequences that have V and J called. A part of the clones is gone; compared with another copy, unresolved V genes explain less than half, and the rest is unexplained. This sample lists roughly 120,000 clones; 65% to 85% were detected once. The ten biggest clones cover roughly 2.9% of the sample. Sequencing was performed on PBMCs, taken around atezolizumab (anti-PD-L1) treatment. All receptors derive from a man aged 50 to 59 with urothelial cancer.

This chain uses TRBV4-1 with TRBJ2-7, with D perhaps TRBD2 (5 bases). V lost 0 bases, J lost 7 bases, and 16 bases lay in between. The CDR3 has 15 amino acids. The germline gives CDR1 MGHRA, CDR2 YSYEKL. The DNA for the CDR3 is TGCGCCAGCAGCCAAGAGGGGAGTGGCCGGGGAGAGCAGTACTTC. It yields the protein CASSQEGSGRGEQYF.

CDR3 bases: TGCGCCAGCAGCCCCGGACAGGGGAATTCACCCCTCCACTTT. Translated, it gives CASSPGQGNSPLHF. The rearrangement links TRBV5-1 to TRBJ1-6; 9 bases are shared with TRBD1. The V gene's germline CDR1 is SGHRS and CDR2 YFSETQ. The CDR3 length is 14 residues. V was clipped by 4 bases and J by 7 bases; unmatched bases: 3.

The chain uses TRBV6-5 and TRBJ1-1; D gene unclear. The V gene's germline CDR1 is MNHEY and CDR2 SVGAGI. This CDR3 comprises 13 residues. V lost 1 base and J 0 bases, leaving 3 bases between the germline ends. CDR3: CASSYFLNTEAFF. CDR3 sequence (DNA): TGTGCCAGCAGTTACTTCTTGAACACTGAAGCTTTCTTT.

This chain links TRBV5-1 with TRBJ2-5; weak D call: TRBD1 (5 bases). The length of the CDR3 is 14 residues. V lost 4 bases and J lost 1, with 11 bases in between. Looked up from germline, CDR1 is SGHRS and CDR2 is YFSETQ. CDR3 loop: CASSSSGSQETQYF. DNA for the CDR3: TGCGCCAGCAGCAGTTCAGGGTCCCAAGAGACCCAGTACTTC.

The rearrangement links TRBV7-9 to TRBJ1-1, with a tentative D call TRBD1 (5 bases). Trimming removed 1 base from V and 4 bases from J, with 13 bases in between. The CDR3 totals 15 residues. The germline CDR1 and CDR2 sequences are SEHNR and FQNEAQ (reference sequence). The CDR3 loop is CASSLVRGRSTEAFF. In DNA form, the CDR3 reads TGTGCCAGCAGCTTAGTAAGGGGAAGGAGCACTGAAGCTTTCTTT.

For this clone: A read error may account for a junction end that differs from germline. The chain is built from TRBV19 and TRBJ1-4; possibly TRBD1 for D (5 bases). CDR3 length: 15 amino acids. Per germline, CDR1 LNHDA and CDR2 SQIVND (reference sequence). The CDR3 is CASIRGQGSNGKLFF. CDR3 sequence (DNA): TGTGCCAGTATCCGTGGGCAGGGCAGTAATGGAAAACTGTTTTTT.

The chain recombines TRBV14 with TRBJ2-3, with D maybe TRBD1 (6 bases). CDR1 and CDR2 (germline): SGHDN, FVKESK. The CDR3 sequence is 15 residues long. The ends were cut back, 5 bases at V and 1 base at J, with 13 bases in the middle. CDR3 sequence reads: CASSSIGGGTDTQYF. The CDR3 nucleotides are TGTGCCAGCAGCTCTATAGGGGGTGGCACAGATACGCAGTATTTT.

The V and J genes are TRBV27 and TRBJ2-2, with 7 bases that match TRBD2. The CDR3 loop spans 13 amino acids. Trimming at V came to 6 bases and at J to 4 bases, leaving 2 bases not matched to a gene. Germline V gives CDR1 MNHEY, CDR2 SMNVEV (reference sequence). CDR3 nucleotide sequence: TGTGCCAGCAGGCGGGAGATCACCGGGGAGCTGTTTTTT. Protein sequence: CASRREITGELFF.

This clone was seen a handful of times. The CDR3 loop is CASSPHPGSGANVLTF. CDR3 sequence (DNA): TGTGCCAGCAGTCCCCACCCAGGGTCTGGGGCCAACGTCCTGACTTTC. This chain links TRBV6-6 with TRBJ2-6; tentatively, D is TRBD1 (5 bases). From germline, CDR1 is MNHNY and CDR2 SVGAGI (reference sequence). The CDR3 spans 16 residues. V gave up 5 bases and J gave up 1 base, with 12 bases separating them.

The chain recombines TRBV6-1 with TRBJ1-5, with TRBD1 matching over 7 bases. This CDR3 spans 15 amino acids. The V gene end was trimmed by 6 bases and the J gene end by 4 bases; junction bases not matched to a gene: 9. Germline CDR1 reads MNHNS; CDR2 reads SASEGT. CDR3 bases: TGTGCCAGCAGGGCAGACAGGGCGGTGAATCAGCCCCAGCATTTT. It codes for CASRADRAVNQPQHF.

By proportion, this clone is medium-sized. The J gene is TRBJ1-1, the V gene TRBV11-2, with D maybe TRBD1 (5 bases). The V end lost 3 bases, the J end lost 4 bases, and 12 bases lay between the germline ends. The germline V gene encodes CDR1 SGHAT and CDR2 FQNNGV. The CDR3 consists of 14 residues. The DNA of the CDR3 is TGTGCCAGCAGCTTCCTTGGGACTTTCACTGAAGCTTTCTTT. Its translation: CASSFLGTFTEAFF. Full variable domain (remainder filled in from reference TRBV11-2 and TRBJ1-1): EAGVAQSPRYKIIEKRQSVAFWCNPISGHATLYWYQQILGQGPKLLIQFQNNGVVDDSQLPKDRFSAERLKGVDSTLKIQPAKLEDSAVYLCASSFLGTFTEAFFGQGTRLTVV.

This chain uses TRBV2 with TRBJ1-6, with D possibly TRBD1 on 5 matching bases. Trimming cost V 8 bases and J 9 bases, with 23 bases left between them. Germline CDR1 and CDR2: SNHLY and FYNNEI. The CDR3 is 16 amino acids. The CDR3 protein is CASAQQGAGLTSPLHF. CDR3 bases: TGTGCCAGCGCGCAGCAGGGTGCAGGCTTGACTTCACCCCTCCACTTT.

The rearrangement links TRBV20-1 to TRBJ1-2; D gene unclear. Germline CDR1 DFQATT, CDR2 SNEGSKA (reference sequence). CDR3 length: 11 residues. Trimming shortened V by 2 bases and J by 10 bases, and 11 bases separated the two germline ends. The CDR3 sequence: CSARPTRTYTF. The CDR3 region has the DNA TGCAGTGCTAGACCAACTCGTACCTACACCTTC.

The gene calls are TRBV5-1 and TRBJ1-2; perhaps TRBD1 as D (6 bases). Germline V lookup: CDR1 SGHRS, CDR2 YFSETQ. The length of the CDR3 is 14 residues. Trimming removed 0 bases from V and 8 bases from J, with 14 bases in between. Written as DNA, the CDR3 is TGCGCCAGCAGCTTGGGGGCAGGGGAGAGCGGCTACACCTTC. Its protein is CASSLGAGESGYTF.

The chain is built from TRBV28 and TRBJ2-7, with 8 bases fitting TRBD1. The germline gives CDR1 MDHEN, CDR2 SYDVKM. Trimming cost V 5 bases and J 1 base; bases outside gene matches: 7. The CDR3 contains 15 residues. The CDR3 nucleotides read TGTGCCAGCAGTACCCGGGACAGGCCTTCCTACGAGCAGTACTTC. This encodes CASSTRDRPSYEQYF.

V is TRBV5-1 and J is TRBJ2-5; perhaps TRBD2 as D (5 bases). The CDR3 spans 15 residues. V was cut by 0 bases and J by 3 bases, with 12 bases left in between. Germline values: CDR1 SGHRS, CDR2 YFSETQ. The CDR3 region has the DNA TGCGCCAGCAGCTTGGGATCGGGGATGAAAGAGACCCAGTACTTC. Its protein is CASSLGSGMKETQYF.

This chain links TRBV7-2 with TRBJ2-4; D not certain. Trimming cost V 2 bases and J 0 bases, with 5 bases left between them. The CDR3 consists of 14 residues. The germline V gene encodes CDR1 SGHTA and CDR2 FQGNSA. This chain's CDR3 is CASSLSLAKNIQYF. CDR3 in DNA: TGTGCCAGCAGCTTATCCCTAGCCAAAAACATTCAGTACTTC.

The gene calls are TRBV6-1 and TRBJ1-1; no definite D call. In germline, CDR1 is MNHNS, CDR2 SASEGT. V dropped 4 bases and J dropped 14 bases, with 14 bases sitting between them. This CDR3 is built from 11 residues. The CDR3: CASSVSEKAFF. The CDR3 region has the DNA TGTGCCAGCAGTGTGAGCGAGAAGGCGTTCTTT.

With respect to this clone: Its ends do not fully match the called genes, so a read error is possible. The chain has TRBV5-1 and TRBJ2-7; a possible D gene is TRBD2 (5 bases). Germline V gene data show CDR1 as SGHRS and CDR2 as YFSETQ. CDR3 length: 12 residues. CDR3 protein: CASSLDGGSSSF. In DNA form, the CDR3 reads TGCGCCAGCAGCTTGGATGGTGGGAGCTCTTCCTTC.

The CDR3 reads CSVGGHFYEQYF. The CDR3 DNA sequence: TGCAGCGTTGGTGGACACTTCTACGAGCAGTACTTC. The chain combines TRBV29-1 with TRBJ2-7, with D perhaps TRBD1 (5 bases). Germline V gene lookup returns CDR1 SQVTM and CDR2 ANQGSEA. Trimming shortened V by 4 bases and J by 3 bases, and 10 bases separated the two germline ends. The CDR3 extends over 12 amino acids.

The V call is TRBV6-1, the J call TRBJ1-2, with D possibly being TRBD1 (5 bases). The CDR3 length is 13 residues. Germline V CDR1 and CDR2: MNHNS, SASEGT. V lost 6 bases, J lost 0 bases, and 8 bases lay in between. CDR3 nucleotides: TGTGCCAGCAGCAGGACAACTAACTATGGCTACACCTTC. This translates into CASSRTTNYGYTF.

The rearrangement joins TRBV4-1 to TRBJ2-4; TRBD1 matches 9 bases. Germline CDR1 MGHRA, CDR2 YSYEKL. This CDR3 contains 19 residues. The J segment lost 1 base and the V segment lost 2 bases, leaving 12 bases of the junction unmatched. The CDR3 region is CASSQSPGTGYSAKNIQYF. The CDR3 bases are TGCGCCAGCAGCCAAAGTCCCGGGACAGGGTATTCGGCCAAAAACATTCAGTACTTC.

The chain joins TRBV4-1 to TRBJ1-1, with 7 bases identical to TRBD1. Germline V gene sequence: CDR1 MGHRA, CDR2 YSYEKL. The CDR3 runs 15 residues. The ends lost 3 bases at V and 1 base at J; junction bases unmatched: 5. The CDR3 DNA is TGCGCCAGCAGCCAGGAAGGACAGGAGAACACTGAAGCTTTCTTT. Amino acid sequence: CASSQEGQENTEAFF.

This sequence joins TRBV7-9 and TRBJ2-2, with 7 bases lining up with TRBD2. CDR1 is SEHNR, CDR2 FQNEAQ, per germline (reference sequence). The CDR3 spans 17 residues. V lost 1 base to trimming and J lost 6 bases; unmatched junction nucleotides: 11. This chain's CDR3 is CASSLGGLAEGPGELFF. CDR3 DNA sequence: TGTGCCAGCAGCTTAGGTGGGCTAGCGGAGGGGCCCGGGGAGCTGTTTTTT.

The rearrangement joins TRBV9 to TRBJ2-1; 7 bases agree with TRBD2. The V gene's germline CDR1 is SGDLS and CDR2 YYNGEE. This CDR3 is built from 14 residues. The V segment lost 0 bases and the J segment 9 bases; nucleotides outside the gene matches: 6. In DNA, the CDR3 is TGTGCCAGCAGCGTAGGGTCGGGGAGGGGTGAGCAGTTCTTC. This sequence encodes CASSVGSGRGEQFF.

The rearrangement links TRBV15 to TRBJ2-1; 10 nucleotides align to TRBD2. The J segment lost 5 bases and the V segment lost 4 bases, leaving 5 bases of the junction unmatched. CDR3 length equals 15 residues. Per germline, CDR1 LNHNV and CDR2 YYDKDF (reference sequence). CDR3 nucleotide sequence: TGTGCCACCAGCATTGGGACTAGCGCAAACAATGAGCAGTTCTTC. This codes for CATSIGTSANNEQFF.

This clone was seen only a few times. This rearrangement joins TRBV10-3 to TRBJ2-3; 7 nucleotides align to TRBD2. Germline loops: CDR1 ENHRY, CDR2 SYGVKD. V gave up 0 bases and J gave up 3 bases; unmatched junction bases: 12. The CDR3 length is 18 residues. CDR3 sequence reads: CAISESVAGRPRTDTQYF. CDR3 in DNA: TGTGCCATCAGTGAGTCGGTAGCGGGTAGACCGCGGACAGATACGCAGTATTTT.

A few counts support this clone. The chain recombines TRBV9 with TRBJ2-3; 7 nucleotides line up with TRBD2. This CDR3 has 16 residues. In germline, CDR1 is SGDLS, CDR2 YYNGEE. The trim removed 5 bases at V and 0 bases at J, leaving 9 bases unmatched. CDR3 loop: CASSPWGSGSTDTQYF. The CDR3 nucleotides read TGTGCCAGCAGTCCGTGGGGTAGCGGGAGCACAGATACGCAGTATTTT. Using reference TRBV9 and TRBJ2-3 for the parts outside the CDR3, the full variable domain is DSGVTQTPKHLITATGQRVTLRCSPRSGDLSVYWYQQSLDQGLQFLIQYYNGEERAKGNILERFSAQQFPDLHSELNLSSLELGDSALYFCASSPWGSGSTDTQYFGPGTRLTVL.